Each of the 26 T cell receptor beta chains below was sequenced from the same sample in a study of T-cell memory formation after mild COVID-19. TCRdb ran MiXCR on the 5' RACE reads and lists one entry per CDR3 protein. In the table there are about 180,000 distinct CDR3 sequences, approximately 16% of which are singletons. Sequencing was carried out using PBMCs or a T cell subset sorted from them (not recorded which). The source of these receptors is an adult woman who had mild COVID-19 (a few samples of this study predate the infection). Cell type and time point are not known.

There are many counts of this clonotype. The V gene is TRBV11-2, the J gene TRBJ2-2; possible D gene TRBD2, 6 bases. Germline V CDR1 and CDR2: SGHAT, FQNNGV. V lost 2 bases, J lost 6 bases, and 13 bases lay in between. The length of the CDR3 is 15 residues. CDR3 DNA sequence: TGTGCCAGCAGCTTAATCCGGGGAGGCGCCGGGGAGCTGTTTTTT. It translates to CASSLIRGGAGELFF.

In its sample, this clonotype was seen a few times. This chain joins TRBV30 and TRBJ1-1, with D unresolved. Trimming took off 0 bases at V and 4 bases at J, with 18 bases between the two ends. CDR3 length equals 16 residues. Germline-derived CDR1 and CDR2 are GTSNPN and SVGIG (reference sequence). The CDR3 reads CAWSVNYGRLSTEAFF. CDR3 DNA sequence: TGTGCCTGGAGTGTAAATTACGGAAGGCTAAGCACTGAAGCTTTCTTT.

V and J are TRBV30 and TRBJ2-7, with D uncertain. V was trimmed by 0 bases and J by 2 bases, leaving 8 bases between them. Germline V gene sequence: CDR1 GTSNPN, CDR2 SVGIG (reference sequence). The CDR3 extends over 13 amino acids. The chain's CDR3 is CAWSVGNTYEQYF. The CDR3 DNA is TGTGCCTGGAGTGTGGGGAATACCTACGAGCAGTACTTC.

The chain's CDR3 is CASRSGVLPEQYF. In DNA, the CDR3 is TGCGCCAGCAGAAGTGGGGTGCTGCCCGAGCAGTACTTC. The J gene is TRBJ2-7, the V gene TRBV5-1; D gene ambiguous. This CDR3 is built from 13 residues. Germline values: CDR1 SGHRS, CDR2 YFSETQ. The ends were cut back, 5 bases at V and 6 bases at J, with 15 bases in the middle. The variable domain in full, completed from reference TRBV5-1 and TRBJ2-7, reads KAGVTQTPRYLIKTRGQQVTLSCSPISGHRSVSWYQQTPGQGLQFLFEYFSETQRNKGNFPGRFSGRQFSNSRSEMNVSTLELGDSALYLCASRSGVLPEQYFGPGTRLTVT.

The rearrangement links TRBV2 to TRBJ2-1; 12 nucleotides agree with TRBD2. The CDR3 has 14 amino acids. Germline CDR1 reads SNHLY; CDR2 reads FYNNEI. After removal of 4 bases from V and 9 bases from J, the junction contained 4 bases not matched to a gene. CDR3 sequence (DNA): TGTGCCAGCAGTGGACTAGCGGGAGTCGGTGAGCAGTTCTTC. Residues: CASSGLAGVGEQFF.

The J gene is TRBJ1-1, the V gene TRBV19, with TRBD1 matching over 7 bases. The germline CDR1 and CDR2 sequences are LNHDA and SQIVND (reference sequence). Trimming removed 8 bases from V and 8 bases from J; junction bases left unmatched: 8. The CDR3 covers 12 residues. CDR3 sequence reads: CASLRDRVEAFF. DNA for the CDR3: TGTGCCAGTCTCCGCGACAGGGTCGAAGCTTTCTTT. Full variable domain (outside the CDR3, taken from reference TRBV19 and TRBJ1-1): DGGITQSPKYLFRKEGQNVTLSCEQNLNHDAMYWYRQDPGQGLRLIYYSQIVNDFQKGDIAEGYSVSREKKESFPLTVTSAQKNPTAFYLCASLRDRVEAFFGQGTRLTVV.

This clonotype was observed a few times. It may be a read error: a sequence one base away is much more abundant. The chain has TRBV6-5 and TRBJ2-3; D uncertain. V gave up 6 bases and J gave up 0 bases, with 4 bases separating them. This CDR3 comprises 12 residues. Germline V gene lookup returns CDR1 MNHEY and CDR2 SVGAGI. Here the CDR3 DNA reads TGTGCCAGCAGGTCTAGCACAGATACGCAGTATTTT. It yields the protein CASRSSTDTQYF.

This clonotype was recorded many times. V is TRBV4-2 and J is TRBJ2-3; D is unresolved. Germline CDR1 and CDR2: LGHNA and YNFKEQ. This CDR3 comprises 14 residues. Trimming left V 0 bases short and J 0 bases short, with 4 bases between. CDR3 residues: CASSQDVSTDTQYF. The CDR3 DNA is TGTGCCAGCAGCCAAGATGTCAGCACAGATACGCAGTATTTT.

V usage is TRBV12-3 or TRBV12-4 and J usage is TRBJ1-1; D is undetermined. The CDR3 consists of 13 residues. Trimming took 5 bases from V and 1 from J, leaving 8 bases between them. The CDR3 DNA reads TGTGCCAGCAGTGAGTCAGAGAACACTGAAGCTTTCTTT. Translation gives CASSESENTEAFF.

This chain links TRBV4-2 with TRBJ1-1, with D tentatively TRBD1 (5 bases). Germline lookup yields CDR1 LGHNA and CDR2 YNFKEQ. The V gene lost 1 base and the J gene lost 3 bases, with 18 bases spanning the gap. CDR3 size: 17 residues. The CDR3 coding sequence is TGTGCCAGCAGCCAAGTCGGTATCCGTAGGGGTGACACTGAAGCTTTCTTT. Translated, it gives CASSQVGIRRGDTEAFF.

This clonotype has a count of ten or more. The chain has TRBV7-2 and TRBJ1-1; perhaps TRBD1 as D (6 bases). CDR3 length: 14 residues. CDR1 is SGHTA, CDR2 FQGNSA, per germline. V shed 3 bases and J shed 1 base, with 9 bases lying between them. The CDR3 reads CASSFQGRNTEAFF. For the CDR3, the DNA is TGTGCCAGCAGCTTTCAGGGGAGGAACACTGAAGCTTTCTTT.

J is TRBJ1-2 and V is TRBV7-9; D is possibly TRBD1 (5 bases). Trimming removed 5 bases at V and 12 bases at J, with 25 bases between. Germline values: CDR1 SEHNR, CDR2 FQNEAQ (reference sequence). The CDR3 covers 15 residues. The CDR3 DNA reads TGTGCCAGCAGCCTAATAGACAGAGCGCCGTTAGTTCACACCTTC. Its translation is CASSLIDRAPLVHTF.

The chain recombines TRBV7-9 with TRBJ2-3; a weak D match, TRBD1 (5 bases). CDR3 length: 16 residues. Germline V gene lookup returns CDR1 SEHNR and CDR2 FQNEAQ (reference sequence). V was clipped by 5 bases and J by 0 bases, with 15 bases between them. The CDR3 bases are TGTGCCAGCAGCCTCAGACAGCGATCGAGCACAGATACGCAGTATTTT. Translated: CASSLRQRSSTDTQYF. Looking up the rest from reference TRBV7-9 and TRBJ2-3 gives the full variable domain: DTGVSQNPRHKITKRGQNVTFRCDPISEHNRLYWYRQTLGQGPEFLTYFQNEAQLEKSRLLSDRFSAERPKGSFSTLEIQRTEQGDSAMYLCASSLRQRSSTDTQYFGPGTRLTVL.

The CDR3 DNA reads TGTGCCACCGGGGACATTTCGAACACCGGGGAGCTGTTTTTT. Translated: CATGDISNTGELFF. The V call is TRBV24-1, the J call TRBJ2-2; tentatively, D is TRBD1 (6 bases). Germline CDR1 is KGHDR and CDR2 is SFDVKD. Between the trimmed V and J ends, which lost 9 bases and 0 bases, there was a span of 10 bases. The CDR3 loop spans 14 amino acids.

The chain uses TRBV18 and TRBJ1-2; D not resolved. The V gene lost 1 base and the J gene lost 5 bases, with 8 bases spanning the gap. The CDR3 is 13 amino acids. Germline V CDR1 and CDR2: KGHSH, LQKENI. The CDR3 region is CASSPQGRYGYTF. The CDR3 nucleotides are TGTGCCAGCTCACCACAGGGTAGATATGGCTACACCTTC. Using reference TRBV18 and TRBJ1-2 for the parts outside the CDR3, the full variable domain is NAGVMQNPRHLVRRRGQEARLRCSPMKGHSHVYWYRQLPEEGLKFMVYLQKENIIDESGMPKERFSAEFPKEGPSILRIQQVVRGDSAAYFCASSPQGRYGYTFGSGTRLTVV.

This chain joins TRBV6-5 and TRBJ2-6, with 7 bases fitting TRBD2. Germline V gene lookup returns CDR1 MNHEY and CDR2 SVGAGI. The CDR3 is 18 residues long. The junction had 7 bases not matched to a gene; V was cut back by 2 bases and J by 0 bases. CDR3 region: CASSYERGRGSGANVLTF. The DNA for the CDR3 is TGTGCCAGCAGTTACGAGCGGGGACGGGGCTCTGGGGCCAACGTCCTGACTTTC.

The CDR3 DNA reads TGTGCCAGCAGCTTAGCCAGTGCGGGGGTCTCCTACAATGAGCAGTTCTTC. Its translation: CASSLASAGVSYNEQFF. The chain uses TRBV7-6 and TRBJ2-1, with 7 bases fitting TRBD2. The trim removed 0 bases at V and 0 bases at J, leaving 5 bases unmatched. The CDR3 totals 17 residues. Germline V gives CDR1 SGHVS, CDR2 FNYEAQ.

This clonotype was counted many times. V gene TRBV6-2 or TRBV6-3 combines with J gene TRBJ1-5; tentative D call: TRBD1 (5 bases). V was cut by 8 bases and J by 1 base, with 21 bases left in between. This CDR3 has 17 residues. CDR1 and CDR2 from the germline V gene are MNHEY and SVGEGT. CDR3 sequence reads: CASRVFGGRASNQPQHF. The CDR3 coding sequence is TGTGCCAGCCGGGTTTTTGGGGGTAGGGCCAGCAATCAGCCCCAGCATTTT.

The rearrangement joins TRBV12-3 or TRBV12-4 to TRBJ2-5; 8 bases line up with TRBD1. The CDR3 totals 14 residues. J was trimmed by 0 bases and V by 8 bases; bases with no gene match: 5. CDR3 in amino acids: CASRQGLHQETQYF. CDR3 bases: TGTGCCAGCCGACAGGGGCTCCACCAAGAGACCCAGTACTTC.

The CDR3 sequence: CASSFVRENTGELFF. The CDR3 region has the DNA TGTGCCAGCAGCTTTGTAAGGGAGAACACCGGGGAGCTGTTTTTT. The genes are TRBV5-4 and TRBJ2-2; D uncertain. Trimming took off 2 bases at V and 1 base at J, with 9 bases between the two ends. Germline V gene sequence: CDR1 SGHNT, CDR2 YYREEE (reference sequence). The CDR3 is 15 residues long.

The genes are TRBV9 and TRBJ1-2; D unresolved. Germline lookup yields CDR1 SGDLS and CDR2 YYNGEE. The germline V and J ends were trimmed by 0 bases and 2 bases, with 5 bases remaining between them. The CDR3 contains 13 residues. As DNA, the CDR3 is TGTGCCAGCAGCGTAGGCCAAAACTATGGCTACACCTTC. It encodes CASSVGQNYGYTF.

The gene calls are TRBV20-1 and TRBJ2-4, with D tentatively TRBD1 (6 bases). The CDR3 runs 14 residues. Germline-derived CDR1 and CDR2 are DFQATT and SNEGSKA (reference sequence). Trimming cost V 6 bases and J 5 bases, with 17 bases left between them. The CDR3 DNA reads TGCAGTGCCGCTTCCCCAGGGGCGCAAAACATTCAGTACTTC. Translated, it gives CSAASPGAQNIQYF.

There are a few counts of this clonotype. The CDR3 DNA reads TGTGCCAGCAGTTTCGGGGTGGGCAATCAGCCCCAGCATTTT. It codes for CASSFGVGNQPQHF. The gene calls are TRBV12-3 or TRBV12-4 and TRBJ1-5; D uncertain. Deletions cut 3 bases from V and 2 bases from J, with 8 bases between. The CDR3 runs to 14 residues.

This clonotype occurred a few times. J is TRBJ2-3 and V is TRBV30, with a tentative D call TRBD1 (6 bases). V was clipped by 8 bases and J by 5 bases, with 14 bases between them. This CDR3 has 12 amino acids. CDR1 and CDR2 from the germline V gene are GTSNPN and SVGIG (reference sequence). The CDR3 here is CARTIRGDTQYF. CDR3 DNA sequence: TGTGCCCGGACCATCAGGGGAGATACGCAGTATTTT. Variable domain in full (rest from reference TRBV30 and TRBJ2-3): SQTIHQWPATLVQPVGSPLSLECTVEGTSNPNLYWYRQAAGRGLQLLFYSVGIGQISSEVPQNLSASRPQDRQFILSSKKLLLSDSGFYLCARTIRGDTQYFGPGTRLTVL.

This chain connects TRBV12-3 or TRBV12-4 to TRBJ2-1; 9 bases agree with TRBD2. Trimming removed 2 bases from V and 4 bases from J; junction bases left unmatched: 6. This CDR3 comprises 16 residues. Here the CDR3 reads CASSLMGGREYNEQFF. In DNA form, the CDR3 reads TGTGCCAGCAGTTTAATGGGCGGGAGGGAGTACAATGAGCAGTTCTTC.

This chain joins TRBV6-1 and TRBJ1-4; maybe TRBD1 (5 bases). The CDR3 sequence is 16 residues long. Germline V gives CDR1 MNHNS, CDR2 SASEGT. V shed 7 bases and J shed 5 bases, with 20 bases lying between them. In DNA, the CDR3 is TGTGCCAGCATCTCCCTCGAATCCCGGACAAATGAAAAACTGTTTTTT. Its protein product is CASISLESRTNEKLFF.